Below, one T cell receptor beta chain is given with its context. Its antigen is not known. This CDR3 region has 16 residues. Germline trimming cut 4 bases from V and 6 bases from J; bases unmatched to any gene: 10. Per the germline V gene, CDR1 is LGHNA and CDR2 is YNFKEQ. The data derive from a study of cytotoxic CD8 clonotypes in ibrutinib-treated CLL. Study-level background: Across the patients, approximately ten were relapsed/refractory, 15 treatment-naive and about 17 IGHV unmutated. The taking of response samples occurred after a median 12 months of treatment, with a range of 6 to 36.

Study-level findings and limits: Clonality increased at ibrutinib response and stayed stable in sustained remission. At progression, however, it fell back toward baseline.

Assay: immunoSEQ multiplex PCR; the TCRdb copy retains only in-frame clones and omits some. The table records approximately 40,000 clones, approximately 70% of them present only once. The rearrangement joins TRBV4-2 to TRBJ2-3; TRBD2 aligns across 10 bases. The sequence came from a human donor with chronic lymphocytic leukemia. The source was PBMCs, collected at disease progression, from a patient treated with ibrutinib. The CDR3 protein is CASSPSVAGGGDTQYF. The DNA for the CDR3 is TGTGCCAGCAGCCCCTCGGTAGCGGGAGGAGGTGATACGCAGTATTTT.